This TCR beta chain was retrieved from a study of T cells after yellow fever vaccination. Findings of the study overall: Weaker overall was a secondary response that nonetheless peaked faster, on day 5 versus 15. Most primary-vaccination clones reappeared after the booster (96% CD4, 75% to 90% CD8).

This clonotype was counted at least ten times. Its cognate antigen is unknown. TCRdb analysed the 5' RACE reads with MiXCR anew, one entry per CDR3 protein. The table has approximately 110,000 distinct CDR3 sequences, roughly 6.7% seen once; the top ten hold just under 2.5%. This receptor was identified in a man younger than 35 who received the YFV17D yellow fever vaccine. The sequencing here drew on CD4+ T cells sorted from PBMCs, taken 9 to 10 days after the first yellow fever vaccination.

The CDR3 bases are TGTGCCAGCTCACCGGCGGGGGGCCCATACAATGAGCAGTTCTTC. Amino acid sequence: CASSPAGGPYNEQFF. The chain is built from TRBV18 and TRBJ2-1, with TRBD2 identical over 8 bases. Germline CDR1 is KGHSH and CDR2 is LQKENI. This CDR3 comprises 15 residues. The V and J ends lost 3 bases and 4 bases, in that order; junction bases with no gene match: 5.